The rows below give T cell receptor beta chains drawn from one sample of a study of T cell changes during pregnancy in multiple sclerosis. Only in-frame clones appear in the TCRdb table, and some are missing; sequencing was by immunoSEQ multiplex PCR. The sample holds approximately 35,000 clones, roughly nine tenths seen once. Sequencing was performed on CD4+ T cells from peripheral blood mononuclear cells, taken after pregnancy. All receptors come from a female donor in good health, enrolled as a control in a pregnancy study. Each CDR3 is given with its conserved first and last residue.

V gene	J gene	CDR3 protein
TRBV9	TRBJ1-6	CASSVRSRGPNSPLHF
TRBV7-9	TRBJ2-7	CASSPVGTGGSEQYF
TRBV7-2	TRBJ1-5	CASSYGQGNQPQHF
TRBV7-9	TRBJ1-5	CASSPGQGHQPQHF
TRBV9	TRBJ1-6	CASSPTGGGHDSPLHF
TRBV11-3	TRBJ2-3	CASSPPGREDTQYF
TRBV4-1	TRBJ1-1	CASSQAQDRARAFF
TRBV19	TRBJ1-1	CASSRNRGTEAFF
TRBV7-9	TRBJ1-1	CASSLPGNTEAFF
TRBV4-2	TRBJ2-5	CASSQDGGGGAVETQYF
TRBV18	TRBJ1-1	CASSPTVTANTEAFF
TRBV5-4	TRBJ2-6	CASSQPGAGANVLTF
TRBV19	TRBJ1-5	CASIPNTGVGQPQHF
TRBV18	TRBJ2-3	CASSPLAGPSTDTQYF
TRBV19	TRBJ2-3	CASSITGQDTQYF
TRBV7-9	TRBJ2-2	CASSPPSGGNTGELFF
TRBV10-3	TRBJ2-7	CAISGFEQGGNTYEQYF
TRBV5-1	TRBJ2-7	CASSPGQANYEQYF
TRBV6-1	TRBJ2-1	CASSEATFDSKQFF
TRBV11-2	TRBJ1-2	CASSLEARGQGSTF
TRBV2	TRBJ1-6	CASSEFQGRNSPLHF
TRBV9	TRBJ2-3	CASSGGLAGGADTQYF
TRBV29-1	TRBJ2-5	CSVEEGVLAGTKETQYF
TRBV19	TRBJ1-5	CASSIGRTGGNQPQHF
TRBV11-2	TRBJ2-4	CASSPRLAHLAKNIQYF
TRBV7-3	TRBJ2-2	CASRWSGGPTGELFF
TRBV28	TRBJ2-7	CASSLPGQGPRAQYF
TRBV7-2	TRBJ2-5	CASSLQAGGTETQYF
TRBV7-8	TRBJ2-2	CASSLQGKDTGELFF
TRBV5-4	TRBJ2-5	CASSLAYRVETETQYF
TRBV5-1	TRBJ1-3	CASSLEWSSGNTIYF
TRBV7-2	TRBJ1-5	CASSTTGPGGNQPQHF
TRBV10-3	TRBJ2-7	CAISDRVGEQYF
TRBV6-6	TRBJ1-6	CASSSLSSYNSPLHF
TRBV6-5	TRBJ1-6	CASSYDRAHNSPLHF
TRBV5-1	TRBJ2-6	CASSLTGPRSGANVLTF
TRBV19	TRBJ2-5	CASSATAPKETQYF
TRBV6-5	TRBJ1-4	CASSGGQAINEKLFF
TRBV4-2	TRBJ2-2	CASSRTSPPTGTGELFF
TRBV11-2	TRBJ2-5	CASSLDVGGTETQYF
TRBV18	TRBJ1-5	CASSLTGASNQPQHF
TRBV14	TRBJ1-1	CASSQESSLGAANTEAFF
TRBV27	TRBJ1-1	CASSSGDYMNTEAFF
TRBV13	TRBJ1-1	CASSSWTGGKTEAFF
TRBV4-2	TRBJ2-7	CASSQEGTSYEQYF
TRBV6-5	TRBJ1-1	CASSYPGQGGNTEAFF
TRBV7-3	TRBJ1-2	CASSPSTTGLTGYTF
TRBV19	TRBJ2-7	CASSISTNYEQYF
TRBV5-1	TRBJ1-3	CASSLADRGQLLGNTIYF
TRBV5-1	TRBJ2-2	CASSPGLAGVLGELFF
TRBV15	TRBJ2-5	CATSRTTGTPQETQYF
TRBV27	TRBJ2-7	CASRAGTGAYEQYF
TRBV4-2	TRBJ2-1	CASSPRTAYSSYNEQFF